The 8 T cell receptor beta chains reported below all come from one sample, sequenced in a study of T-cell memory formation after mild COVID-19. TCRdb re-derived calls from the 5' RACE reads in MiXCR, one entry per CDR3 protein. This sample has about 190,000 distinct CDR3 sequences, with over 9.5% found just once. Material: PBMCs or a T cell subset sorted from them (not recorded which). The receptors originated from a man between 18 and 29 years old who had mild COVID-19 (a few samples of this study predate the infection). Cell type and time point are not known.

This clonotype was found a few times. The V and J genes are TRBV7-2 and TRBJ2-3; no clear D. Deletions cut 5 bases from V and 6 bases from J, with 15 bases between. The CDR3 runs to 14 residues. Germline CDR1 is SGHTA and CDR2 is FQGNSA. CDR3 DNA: TGTGCCAGCAGCCGAACCTCCCCCCGGGATACGCAGTATTTT. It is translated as CASSRTSPRDTQYF.

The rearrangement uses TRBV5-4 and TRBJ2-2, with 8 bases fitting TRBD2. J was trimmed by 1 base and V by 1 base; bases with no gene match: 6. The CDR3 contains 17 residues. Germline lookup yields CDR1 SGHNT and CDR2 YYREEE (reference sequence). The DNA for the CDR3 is TGTGCCAGCAGCTTGCGCCGGCTAGCGGGGAACACCGGGGAGCTGTTTTTT. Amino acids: CASSLRRLAGNTGELFF.

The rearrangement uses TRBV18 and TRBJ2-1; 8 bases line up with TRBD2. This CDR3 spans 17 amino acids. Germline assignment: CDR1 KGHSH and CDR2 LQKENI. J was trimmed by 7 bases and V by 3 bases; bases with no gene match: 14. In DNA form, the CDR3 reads TGTGCCAGCTCACCCACATTACTAGCGGACCCTAAGAATGAGCAGTTCTTC. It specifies CASSPTLLADPKNEQFF.

CDR3 coding DNA: TGCAGTGCTAGAGATCGAAAGGGGGGGAACACTGAAGCTTTCTTT. Its translation: CSARDRKGGNTEAFF. The chain uses TRBV20-1 and TRBJ1-1; D may be TRBD1 (6 bases). The germline gives CDR1 DFQATT, CDR2 SNEGSKA (reference sequence). The CDR3 has 15 residues. V dropped 0 bases and J dropped 1 base, with 12 bases sitting between them.

The chain's CDR3 is CSARAGASISYNSPLHF. The CDR3, as DNA: TGCAGTGCTAGAGCAGGGGCTAGTATCTCCTATAATTCACCCCTCCACTTT. This rearrangement joins TRBV20-1 to TRBJ1-6; TRBD1 might be the D (6 bases). Deletions cut 1 base from V and 0 bases from J, with 13 bases between. Looked up from germline, CDR1 is DFQATT and CDR2 is SNEGSKA (reference sequence). The length of the CDR3 is 17 residues.

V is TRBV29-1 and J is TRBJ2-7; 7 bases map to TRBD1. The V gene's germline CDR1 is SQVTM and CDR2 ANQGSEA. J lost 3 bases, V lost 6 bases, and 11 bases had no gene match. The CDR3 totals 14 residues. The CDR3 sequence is CSVWGQFTIYEQYV. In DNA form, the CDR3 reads TGCAGCGTGTGGGGACAGTTTACTATCTACGAGCAGTACGTC.

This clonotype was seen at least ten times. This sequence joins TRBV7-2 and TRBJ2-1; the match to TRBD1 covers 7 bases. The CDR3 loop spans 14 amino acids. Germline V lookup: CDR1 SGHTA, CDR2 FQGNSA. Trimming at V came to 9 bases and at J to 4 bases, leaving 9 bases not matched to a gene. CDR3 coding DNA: TGTGCCAGTCGGCGACAGGGATCGTACAATGAGCAGTTCTTC. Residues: CASRRQGSYNEQFF.

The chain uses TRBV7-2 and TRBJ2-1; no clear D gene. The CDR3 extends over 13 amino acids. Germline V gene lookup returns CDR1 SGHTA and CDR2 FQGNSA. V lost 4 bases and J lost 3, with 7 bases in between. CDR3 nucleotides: TGTGCCAGCAGCTGGGCCAACTACAATGAGCAGTTCTTC. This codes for CASSWANYNEQFF.